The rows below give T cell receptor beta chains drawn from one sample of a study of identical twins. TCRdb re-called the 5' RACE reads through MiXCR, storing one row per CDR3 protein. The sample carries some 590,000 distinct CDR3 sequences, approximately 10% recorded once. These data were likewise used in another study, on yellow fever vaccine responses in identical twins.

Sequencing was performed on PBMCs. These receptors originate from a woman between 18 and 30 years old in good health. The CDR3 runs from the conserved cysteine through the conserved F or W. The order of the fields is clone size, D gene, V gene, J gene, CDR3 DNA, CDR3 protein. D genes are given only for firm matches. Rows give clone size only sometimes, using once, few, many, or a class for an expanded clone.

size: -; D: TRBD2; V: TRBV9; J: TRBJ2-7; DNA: TGTGCCAGCAGCGCTTCAGCGGGGGGAGGGCGTGAGCAGTACTTC; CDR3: CASSASAGGGREQYF
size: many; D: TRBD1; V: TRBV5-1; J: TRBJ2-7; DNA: TGCGCCAGCAGCTACACGGGAACAGGGGCCGAGCAGTACTTC; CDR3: CASSYTGTGAEQYF
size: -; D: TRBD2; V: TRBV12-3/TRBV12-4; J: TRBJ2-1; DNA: TGTGCCAGCACCTCAGGACTAGCGGTCTATGAGCAGTTCTTC; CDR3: CASTSGLAVYEQFF
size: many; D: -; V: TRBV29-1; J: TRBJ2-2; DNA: TGCAGCGTTGAATGGGGGGCGGGAACCGGGGAGCTGTTTTTT; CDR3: CSVEWGAGTGELFF
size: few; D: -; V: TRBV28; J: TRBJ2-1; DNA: TGTGCCAGCAATTTCAATATGAGGCTAGCTCCCGGGAATGAGCAGTTCTTC; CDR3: CASNFNMRLAPGNEQFF
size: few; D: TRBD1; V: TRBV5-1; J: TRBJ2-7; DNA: TGCGCCAGCAGCCCGATCGACAGGGTGGGAGAGCAGTACTTC; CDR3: CASSPIDRVGEQYF
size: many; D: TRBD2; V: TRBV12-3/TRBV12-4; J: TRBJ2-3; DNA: TGTGCCAGCAGTCCGGGACTAGCAGCAGATACGCAGTATTTT; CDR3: CASSPGLAADTQYF
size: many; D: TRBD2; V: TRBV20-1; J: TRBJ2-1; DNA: TGCAGTGCTAGAGATATTCGCGGGAGATCTTTCGATGAGCAGTTCTTC; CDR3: CSARDIRGRSFDEQFF
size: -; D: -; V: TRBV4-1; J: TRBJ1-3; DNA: TGCGCCAGCAGCCAATGGTTAACTGTTACCCCTGGAAACACCATATATTTT; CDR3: CASSQWLTVTPGNTIYF
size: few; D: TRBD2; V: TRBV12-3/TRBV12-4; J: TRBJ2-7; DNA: TGTGCCAGCAACCTTAGCGGGAGAAGTTACGAGCAGTACTTC; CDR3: CASNLSGRSYEQYF
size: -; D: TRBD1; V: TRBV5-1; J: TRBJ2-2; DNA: TGCGCCAGCAGCCTATTGGACAGGGCCGGGGAGCTGTTTTTT; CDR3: CASSLLDRAGELFF
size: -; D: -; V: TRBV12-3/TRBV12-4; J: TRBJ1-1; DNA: TGTGCCAGCAGTTTAGGGCTCCTTTCCGCTTTCTTT; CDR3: CASSLGLLSAFF
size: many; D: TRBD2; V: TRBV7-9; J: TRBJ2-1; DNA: TGTGCCAGCAGCCCCGGACTAGCGGCCGCTTCAAATGAGCAGTTCTTC; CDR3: CASSPGLAAASNEQFF
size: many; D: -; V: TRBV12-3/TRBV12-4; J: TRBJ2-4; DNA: TGTGCCAGCAGCCGCGCGACCGTAGCCAAAAACATTCAGTACTTC; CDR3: CASSRATVAKNIQYF
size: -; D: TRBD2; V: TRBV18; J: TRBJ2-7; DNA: TGTGCCAGCTCACCAAAAACTAGCGGGCAGACTTCCTACGAGCAGTACTTC; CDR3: CASSPKTSGQTSYEQYF
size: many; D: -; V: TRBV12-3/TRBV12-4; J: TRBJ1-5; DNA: TGTGCCAGCAGTTTAGAACCCCAGCCCCAGCATTTT; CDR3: CASSLEPQPQHF
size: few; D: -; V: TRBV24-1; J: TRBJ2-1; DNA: TGTGCCACCAGTGATACTAACAGTCCCGGTGAGCAGTTCTTC; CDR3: CATSDTNSPGEQFF
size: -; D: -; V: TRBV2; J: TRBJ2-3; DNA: TGTGCCAGCAGGTTTTCCCAGATTCCTGATACGCAGTATTTT; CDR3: CASRFSQIPDTQYF
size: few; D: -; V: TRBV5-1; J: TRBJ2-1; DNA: TGCGCCAGCAGCTTGGAGGCTAGCGCGAACGCCGAGCAGTTCTTC; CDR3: CASSLEASANAEQFF
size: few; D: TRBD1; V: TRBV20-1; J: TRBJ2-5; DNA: TGCAGTGCTGGGGACAGGGGGCGAGAAGAGACCCAGTACTTC; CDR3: CSAGDRGREETQYF
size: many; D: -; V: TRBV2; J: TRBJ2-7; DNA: TGTGCCAGAGGACAAACCCGCTCCTACGAGCAGTACTTC; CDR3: CARGQTRSYEQYF
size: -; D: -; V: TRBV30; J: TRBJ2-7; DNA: TGTGCCTGGAGCCCCGCAGGGGTCCACGAGCAGTACTTC; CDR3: CAWSPAGVHEQYF
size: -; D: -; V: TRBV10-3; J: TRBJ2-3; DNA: TGTGCCATCAGTGACCGAAGCACAGATACGCAGTATTTT; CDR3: CAISDRSTDTQYF
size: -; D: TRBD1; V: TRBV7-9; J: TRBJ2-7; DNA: TGTGCCAGCAGCTTAGCGAAGGGACAGGGTGAGCAGTACTTC; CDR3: CASSLAKGQGEQYF
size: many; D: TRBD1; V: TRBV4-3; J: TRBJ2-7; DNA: TGCGCCAGCAGCCAAGGGGGGACAGACTTCTACGAGCAGTACTTC; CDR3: CASSQGGTDFYEQYF
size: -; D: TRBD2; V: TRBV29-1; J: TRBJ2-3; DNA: TGCAGCGCCAAGGGAGGGACTAGCGGTTCAGATACGCAGTATTTT; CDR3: CSAKGGTSGSDTQYF
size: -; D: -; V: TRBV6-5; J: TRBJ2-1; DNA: TGTGCCAGCAGTTATGGTCTAGTTGGGGGCAATGAGCAGTTCTTC; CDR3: CASSYGLVGGNEQFF
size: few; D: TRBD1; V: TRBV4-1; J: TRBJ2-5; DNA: TGCGCCAGCAGCCAACCAGGGACAGGGTTACAAGAGACCCAGTACTTC; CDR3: CASSQPGTGLQETQYF
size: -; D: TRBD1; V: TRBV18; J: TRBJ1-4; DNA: TGTGCCAGCCTCCGGGACAGCAATGAAAAACTGTTTTTT; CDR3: CASLRDSNEKLFF
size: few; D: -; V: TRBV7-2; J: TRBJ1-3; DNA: TGTGCCAGCAGCTTCGCCGCGGGGTCCGGTGGAAACACCATATATTTT; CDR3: CASSFAAGSGGNTIYF
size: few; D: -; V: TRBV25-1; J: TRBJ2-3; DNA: TGTGCCAGCAGTGGTCAGGGTGACACAGATACGCAGTATTTT; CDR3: CASSGQGDTDTQYF
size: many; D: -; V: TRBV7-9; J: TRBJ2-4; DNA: TGTGCCAGCAGCCCATCCCCGGGGGCAGTGGGAAACATTCAGTACTTC; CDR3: CASSPSPGAVGNIQYF
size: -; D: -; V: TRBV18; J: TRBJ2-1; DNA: TGTGCCAGCTTAGGCTCCTACAATGAGCAGTTCTTC; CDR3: CASLGSYNEQFF
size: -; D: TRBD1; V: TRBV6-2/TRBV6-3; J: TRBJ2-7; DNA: TGTGCCAGCAGTTATAATCAGGGGGCCTCCTACGAGCAGTACTTC; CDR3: CASSYNQGASYEQYF
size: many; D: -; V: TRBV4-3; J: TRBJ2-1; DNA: TGCGCCAGCAGCCAAGTAGGTGGGGTTAGTGAGCAGTTCTTC; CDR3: CASSQVGGVSEQFF
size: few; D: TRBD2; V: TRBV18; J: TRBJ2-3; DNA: TGTGCCAGCTCACCACCGGGACTAGGTAGCACAGATACGCAGTATTTT; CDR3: CASSPPGLGSTDTQYF